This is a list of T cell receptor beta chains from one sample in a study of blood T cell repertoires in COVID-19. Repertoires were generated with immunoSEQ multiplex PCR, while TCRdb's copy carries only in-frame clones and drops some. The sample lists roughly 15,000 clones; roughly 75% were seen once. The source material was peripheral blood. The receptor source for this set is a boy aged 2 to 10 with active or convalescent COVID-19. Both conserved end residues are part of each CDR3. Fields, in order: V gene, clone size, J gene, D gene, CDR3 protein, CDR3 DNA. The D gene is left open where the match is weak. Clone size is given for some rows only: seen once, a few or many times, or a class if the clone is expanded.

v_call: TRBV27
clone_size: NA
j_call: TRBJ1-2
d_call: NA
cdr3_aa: CASSLQGYGYTF
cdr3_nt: TGTGCCAGCAGTCTCCAGGGGTATGGCTACACCTTC

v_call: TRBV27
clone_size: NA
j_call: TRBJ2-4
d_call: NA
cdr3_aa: CASSSSGAKNIQYF
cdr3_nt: TGTGCCAGCAGCTCCTCAGGAGCCAAAAACATTCAGTACTTC

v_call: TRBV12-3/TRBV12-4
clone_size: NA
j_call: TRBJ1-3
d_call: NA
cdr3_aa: CASSQGSTIYF
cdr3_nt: TGTGCCAGCAGTCAGGGGTCTACCATATATTTT

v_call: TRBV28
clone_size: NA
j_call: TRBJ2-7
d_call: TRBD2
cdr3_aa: CASSPGLAPTYEQYF
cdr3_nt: TGTGCCAGCAGTCCGGGACTAGCTCCGACCTACGAGCAGTACTTC

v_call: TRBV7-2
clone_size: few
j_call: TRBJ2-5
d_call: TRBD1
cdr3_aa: CASSPDLFRQGRETQYF
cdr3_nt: TGTGCCAGCAGCCCGGACCTGTTTAGACAGGGAAGAGAGACCCAGTACTTC

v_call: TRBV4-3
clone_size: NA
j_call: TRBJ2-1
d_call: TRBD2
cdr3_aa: CASSQLGLAGGEQFF
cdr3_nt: TGCGCCAGCAGCCAGCTCGGACTAGCGGGCGGAGAGCAGTTCTTC

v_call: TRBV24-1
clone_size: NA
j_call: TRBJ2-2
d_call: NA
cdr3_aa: CATSDLRENTGELFF
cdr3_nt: TGTGCCACCAGTGATTTGCGGGAGAACACCGGGGAGCTGTTTTTT

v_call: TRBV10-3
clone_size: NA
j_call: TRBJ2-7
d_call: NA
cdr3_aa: CASEGSSYEQYF
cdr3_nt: TGTGCCAGCGAGGGTTCCTCCTACGAGCAGTACTTC

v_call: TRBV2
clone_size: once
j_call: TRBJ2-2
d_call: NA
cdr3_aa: CASQGAGSRTGELFF
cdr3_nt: TGTGCCAGCCAAGGGGCGGGGTCGCGGACCGGGGAGCTGTTTTTT

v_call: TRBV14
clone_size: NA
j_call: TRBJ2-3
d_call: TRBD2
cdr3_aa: CASSRGGGTADTQYF
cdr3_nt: TGTGCCAGCAGCCGCGGCGGGGGTACGGCAGATACGCAGTATTTT

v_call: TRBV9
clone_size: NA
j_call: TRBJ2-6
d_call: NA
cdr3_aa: CASSVAQAGAGANVLTF
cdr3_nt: TGTGCCAGCAGCGTAGCGCAAGCAGGGGCTGGGGCCAACGTCCTGACTTTC

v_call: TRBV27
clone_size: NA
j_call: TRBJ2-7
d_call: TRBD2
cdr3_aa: CASSPFFLAGGHEQYF
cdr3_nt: TGTGCCAGCAGTCCCTTTTTTCTGGCGGGAGGGCACGAGCAGTACTTC

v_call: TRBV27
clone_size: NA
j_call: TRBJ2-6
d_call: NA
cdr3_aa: CASSLRAGSFSSGANVLTF
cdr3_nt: TGTGCCAGCAGCCTCCGGGCAGGGTCCTTTAGCTCTGGGGCCAACGTCCTGACTTTC